This T cell receptor beta chain was captured in a study of regulatory T cells in long-lasting Graves disease. On the study more broadly: Recently diagnosed Graves' patients had received antithyroid drugs for under 3 months.

This CDR3 is built from 14 residues. The J segment lost 5 bases and the V segment lost 5 bases, leaving 5 bases of the junction unmatched. Looked up from germline, CDR1 is DFQATT and CDR2 is SNEGSKA (reference sequence). Time point specified: newly diagnosed GD, antithyroid drugs for less than 3 months. PBMCs provided the RNA from which the TCR library was made. Combining iRepertoire HTBI primers with Arm-PCR of CDR3 regions, the authors built TCR beta libraries. Each CDR3 protein is one row after TCRdb ran MiXCR on the multiplex PCR reads. The data contain 500,000 to 700,000 distinct CDR3 sequences, about 16% of them seen just once; the ten biggest clones take up about 17%. The sample was also reused in another study, on T cells in Graves' hyperthyroidism and ophthalmopathy. That work states: Exclusion of patients followed from uncontrolled infection, other autoimmune disease, pregnancy or lactation. Prediction of ophthalmopathy progression came a median around 6 months pre-onset.

This rearrangement joins TRBV20-1 to TRBJ1-5; 11 nucleotides line up with TRBD1. The sequence was obtained from a woman in her 30s with Graves disease. The sample in question was peripheral blood mononuclear cells (PBMCs), obtained at new diagnosis, from a patient treated with antithyroid drugs. CDR3 residues: CSARGQGADQPQHF. CDR3 bases: TGCAGTGCTCGCGGACAGGGGGCCGATCAGCCCCAGCATTTT.